Listed here are 30 T cell receptor beta chains from one sample, sequenced in a study of cytomegalovirus exposure and HLA in healthy donors. PCR employed 60 Vbeta and 13 Jbeta primers. Profiling relied on immunoSEQ multiplex PCR, and the TCRdb table lists in-frame clones only, not all of them. Altogether roughly 180,000 clones are present, about four fifths being singletons, with the ten largest covering about 1%. The sequenced material came from PBMCs. The origin of the receptors is a man aged 25 to 40 in good health and CMV-seronegative.

This chain connects TRBV14 to TRBJ2-5, with 8 bases fitting TRBD2. Germline V CDR1 and CDR2: SGHDN, FVKESK. The CDR3 is made up of 16 amino acids. With V trimmed by 1 base and J by 5 bases, 9 bases remained unmatched. CDR3 nucleotide sequence: TGTGCCAGCAGCCAAGTCGCCGGGGGGGGCCGGGAGACCCAGTACTTC. Encoded protein: CASSQVAGGGRETQYF.

The gene calls are TRBV29-1 and TRBJ1-1; TRBD1 agrees at 9 bases. V lost 6 bases and J lost 2; bases outside the gene matches: 10. There are 15 residues in the CDR3. Germline CDR1 is SQVTM and CDR2 is ANQGSEA. The CDR3 DNA reads TGCAGCGTCGCACCCGGGACAGGGACTAACACTGAAGCTTTCTTT. This gives the protein CSVAPGTGTNTEAFF.

The V gene is TRBV18, the J gene TRBJ2-5, with 7 bases that match TRBD1. The CDR3 covers 15 residues. Germline trimming cut 4 bases from V and 3 bases from J; bases unmatched to any gene: 8. The V gene's germline CDR1 is KGHSH and CDR2 LQKENI. The CDR3 protein is CASSRPTGSEETQYF. CDR3 DNA sequence: TGTGCCAGCTCACGACCGACAGGGTCCGAAGAGACCCAGTACTTC.

This sequence joins TRBV6-5 and TRBJ1-1; D perhaps matches TRBD1 (5 bases). The V gene's germline CDR1 is MNHEY and CDR2 SVGAGI. V gave up 6 bases and J gave up 0 bases, with 11 bases separating them. This CDR3 is built from 14 residues. In DNA, the CDR3 is TGTGCCAGCAGCCCGACAGCCATGAACACTGAAGCTTTCTTT. It translates to CASSPTAMNTEAFF.

The chain employs TRBV5-1 and TRBJ2-1, with 9 bases fitting TRBD2. From germline, CDR1 is SGHRS and CDR2 YFSETQ. This CDR3 is built from 15 residues. V lost 1 base and J lost 5; bases outside the gene matches: 4. The CDR3 coding sequence is TGCGCCAGCAGCTTGATCGCTAGCGGGAACAATGAGCAGTTCTTC. Protein: CASSLIASGNNEQFF.

This clone is a singleton in its sample. The V and J genes are TRBV2 and TRBJ2-5; 14 bases are a match to TRBD2. Gene TRBJ2-7 matches the end of the DNA better, so the J call may be wrong. This CDR3 has 17 amino acids. Germline values: CDR1 SNHLY, CDR2 FYNNEI. The CDR3 DNA follows: TGTGCCAGCAGGGGCGGACTAGCGGGAGGTTCCCCCTACGAGCAGTACTTC. Its protein product is CASRGGLAGGSPYEQYF.

The rearrangement links TRBV5-5 to TRBJ2-2; TRBD2 agrees at 12 bases. This CDR3 has 18 residues. The V and J ends lost 0 bases and 7 bases, in that order; junction bases with no gene match: 10. Per the germline V gene, CDR1 is SGHKS and CDR2 is YYEKEE (reference sequence). CDR3 nucleotide sequence: TGTGCCAGCAGCTTGGGAAGACTAGCGGGAGTTGGTATCGGGGAGCTGTTTTTT. Encoded protein: CASSLGRLAGVGIGELFF.

This clone has only a few counts. The V gene is TRBV7-9, the J gene TRBJ1-1; the D is unclear. The CDR3 is made up of 12 amino acids. Germline values: CDR1 SEHNR, CDR2 FQNEAQ (reference sequence). Trimming shortened V by 8 bases and J by 3 bases, and 10 bases separated the two germline ends. The CDR3 reads CASGTDYTEAFF. The CDR3 DNA follows: TGTGCCAGCGGCACGGACTACACTGAAGCTTTCTTT.

This clone turned up a few times. This rearrangement joins TRBV6-5 to TRBJ2-1; D is uncertain. The CDR3 contains 14 residues. Germline assignment: CDR1 MNHEY and CDR2 SVGAGI. The ends were cut back, 0 bases at V and 6 bases at J, with 9 bases in the middle. This chain's CDR3 is CASSYSILGNEQFF. CDR3 bases: TGTGCCAGCAGTTACTCTATACTTGGCAATGAGCAGTTCTTC.

This chain uses TRBV29-1 with TRBJ1-1; D gene ambiguous. The CDR3 loop spans 12 amino acids. CDR1 and CDR2 from the germline V gene are SQVTM and ANQGSEA. V was shortened by 4 bases and J by 4 bases, with 10 bases between the two germline ends. The CDR3 DNA follows: TGCAGCGTTGTCCCGGGGAGCACTGAAGCTTTCTTT. Its translation: CSVVPGSTEAFF. The full variable domain, in which reference TRBV29-1 and TRBJ1-1 provide the parts outside the CDR3, is SAVISQKPSRDICQRGTSLTIQCQVDSQVTMMFWYRQQPGQSLTLIATANQGSEATYESGFVIDKFPISRPNLTFSTLTVSNMSPEDSSIYLCSVVPGSTEAFFGQGTRLTVV.

This chain joins TRBV5-6 and TRBJ1-4; TRBD1 is a possible D gene (5 bases). The CDR3 has 17 amino acids. Trimming cost V 5 bases and J 4 bases, with 21 bases left between them. The V gene's germline CDR1 is SGHDT and CDR2 YYEEEE. CDR3 loop: CASSPVSTRGGNEKLFF. For the CDR3, the DNA is TGTGCCAGCAGTCCCGTATCCACAAGGGGTGGTAATGAAAAACTGTTTTTT.

J is TRBJ2-7 and V is TRBV2; 8 bases are shared with TRBD1. The germline CDR1 and CDR2 sequences are SNHLY and FYNNEI. The trim removed 2 bases at V and 4 bases at J, leaving 10 bases unmatched. The CDR3 has 16 amino acids. DNA for the CDR3: TGTGCCAGCAGTGAAAGGTCTGGACAGGGTGGGTACGAGCAGTACTTC. It yields the protein CASSERSGQGGYEQYF.

Written as DNA, the CDR3 is TGTGCCAGCAGCCCCCGGACAGGTTACGAGCAGTACTTC. Its protein product is CASSPRTGYEQYF. The J gene is TRBJ2-5, the V gene TRBV5-4, with 7 bases matching TRBD1. The tail of the sequence fits TRBJ2-7 better, so the J call may be wrong. The CDR3 is 13 residues long. The germline gives CDR1 SGHNT, CDR2 YYREEE (reference sequence).

There are a few counts of this clone. The chain employs TRBV27 and TRBJ2-7; 8 positions agree with TRBD2. V dropped 8 bases and J dropped 6; count of bases not matched to a gene: 15. CDR1 is MNHEY and CDR2 is SMNVEV in the germline V gene (reference sequence). The CDR3 has 15 residues. This CDR3 reads CASPKGGTRSCEQYF. In DNA, the CDR3 is TGTGCCAGCCCAAAAGGCGGGACTAGAAGTTGCGAGCAGTACTTC.

The V and J genes are TRBV28 and TRBJ1-5; possibly TRBD1 for D (6 bases). V was pared by 5 bases and J by 4 bases, with 12 bases between. Germline values: CDR1 MDHEN, CDR2 SYDVKM. The CDR3 contains 14 residues. In DNA form, the CDR3 reads TGTGCCAGCAGTGTAGGACAGAGGAATCAGCCCCAGCATTTT. This translates into CASSVGQRNQPQHF.

The genes are TRBV4-2 and TRBJ2-3; TRBD2 agrees at 8 bases. This CDR3 is built from 21 residues. In germline, CDR1 is LGHNA, CDR2 YNFKEQ. The ends lost 0 bases at V and 1 base at J; junction bases unmatched: 18. In DNA form, the CDR3 reads TGTGCCAGCAGCCAAGATAGACCCGGGCGGGGGGCCCTGATTCGCACAGATACGCAGTATTTT. As protein: CASSQDRPGRGALIRTDTQYF.

This chain uses TRBV27 with TRBJ2-1, with 7 nucleotides matching TRBD1. This CDR3 is built from 16 residues. Looked up from germline, CDR1 is MNHEY and CDR2 is SMNVEV (reference sequence). Losses at the gene ends were 3 bases for V and 2 bases for J; bases not matched to a gene: 7. The CDR3 sequence is CASSLTGQVAYNEQFF. The DNA of the CDR3 is TGTGCCAGCAGTTTGACCGGACAGGTCGCCTACAATGAGCAGTTCTTC.

The rearrangement joins TRBV2 to TRBJ2-7; TRBD1 matches at 10 bases. After removal of 11 bases from V and 5 bases from J, the junction contained 15 bases not matched to a gene. The germline V gene encodes CDR1 SNHLY and CDR2 FYNNEI. The CDR3 covers 15 residues. The CDR3 reads CAGLGDRGVSDEQYF. The CDR3 DNA reads TGTGCCGGACTTGGGGACAGGGGTGTTTCGGACGAGCAGTACTTC.

The CDR3 region is CASSRLPNEQFF. CDR3 sequence (DNA): TGTGCCAGCAGTAGACTCCCCAATGAGCAGTTCTTC. The J gene is TRBJ2-1, the V gene TRBV6-5; D gene uncertain. Germline V lookup: CDR1 MNHEY, CDR2 SVGAGI. CDR3 length equals 12 residues. V was cut by 5 bases and J by 6 bases, with 8 bases left in between.

The chain joins TRBV21-1 to TRBJ2-1; the table's TRBD2 call for D was not verified on the DNA. TRBV21-1 is a pseudogene locus. The CDR3 extends over 18 amino acids. The CDR3 region has the DNA TGTGCCAGCAGCCTCGGGACTAGTCAGTCGAGCTACTGCAATGAGCAGTTCTTC. The encoded protein is CASSLGTSQSSYCNEQFF.

The chain links TRBV11-2 to TRBJ1-4; 11 nucleotides line up with TRBD1. The V and J ends lost 5 bases and 3 bases, in that order; junction bases with no gene match: 5. This CDR3 spans 16 amino acids. Germline-derived CDR1 and CDR2 are SGHAT and FQNNGV. The CDR3 coding sequence is TGTGCCAGCAGCACCGGACAGGGGGCAGCTAATGAAAAACTGTTTTTT. Its protein product is CASSTGQGAANEKLFF.

The J gene is TRBJ1-1, the V gene TRBV10-2, with D perhaps matching TRBD1 (5 bases). The CDR3 has 13 residues. Trimming cost V 8 bases and J 5 bases, with 15 bases left between them. Germline V lookup: CDR1 WSHSY, CDR2 SAAADI. The CDR3 sequence: CASATVQGTEAFF. Here the CDR3 DNA reads TGCGCCAGCGCTACAGTCCAGGGAACTGAAGCTTTCTTT.

This rearrangement joins TRBV19 to TRBJ2-2; 8 bases are shared with TRBD2. Germline CDR1 and CDR2: LNHDA and SQIVND (reference sequence). V was pared by 4 bases and J by 2 bases, with 3 bases of the junction left unmatched. The CDR3 spans 15 residues. The CDR3 loop reads CASSTLAGNTGELFF. DNA for the CDR3: TGTGCCAGTAGTACCCTAGCGGGTAACACCGGGGAGCTGTTTTTT. The complete variable domain, with remaining parts taken from reference TRBV19 and TRBJ2-2, reads DGGITQSPKYLFRKEGQNVTLSCEQNLNHDAMYWYRQDPGQGLRLIYYSQIVNDFQKGDIAEGYSVSREKKESFPLTVTSAQKNPTAFYLCASSTLAGNTGELFFGEGSRLTVL.

The V and J genes are TRBV4-3 and TRBJ2-1; TRBD2 aligns across 9 bases. The CDR3 consists of 16 residues. Looked up from germline, CDR1 is LGHNA and CDR2 is YSLEER. V lost 3 bases, J lost 4 bases, and 7 bases stayed unmatched. CDR3 in DNA: TGCGCCAGCAGCCAGGTTAGCGGGGGCCTGTACAATGAGCAGTTCTTC. It specifies CASSQVSGGLYNEQFF.

The chain couples TRBV5-1 to TRBJ2-5; TRBD2 matches 11 bases. The CDR3 loop spans 17 amino acids. Per germline, CDR1 SGHRS and CDR2 YFSETQ. The junction had 4 bases not matched to a gene; V was cut back by 0 bases and J by 0 bases. The CDR3 sequence: CASSLGVAGGNQETQYF. The CDR3 DNA is TGCGCCAGCAGCTTGGGGGTAGCGGGAGGGAACCAAGAGACCCAGTACTTC.

The chain couples TRBV18 to TRBJ1-2, with 9 positions matching TRBD1. Germline V gives CDR1 KGHSH, CDR2 LQKENI. This CDR3 has 16 residues. The V segment lost 2 bases and the J segment 4 bases; nucleotides outside the gene matches: 8. The chain's CDR3 is CASSPAPGQGSYGYTF. The DNA for the CDR3 is TGTGCCAGCTCACCAGCTCCGGGACAGGGTTCCTATGGCTACACCTTC.

As DNA, the CDR3 is TGTGCCAGCAGCTTATCCTTTTACCGGGACAATTCCTACAATGAGCAGTTCTTC. This encodes CASSLSFYRDNSYNEQFF. The rearrangement uses TRBV7-8 and TRBJ2-1, with D perhaps matching TRBD1 (6 bases). Germline V gene data show CDR1 as SGHVS and CDR2 as FQNEAQ. The CDR3 covers 18 residues. V shed 2 bases and J shed 1 base, with 18 bases lying between them.

The J gene is TRBJ2-5, the V gene TRBV5-1, with 8 bases fitting TRBD1. Germline loops: CDR1 SGHRS, CDR2 YFSETQ. This CDR3 has 14 amino acids. V was clipped by 3 bases and J by 4 bases; unmatched bases: 5. The CDR3 DNA reads as TGCGCCAGCAGCTCCTCAGGGGGCGTAGAGACCCAGTACTTC. Translating it yields CASSSSGGVETQYF. Full variable domain (outside the CDR3, taken from reference TRBV5-1 and TRBJ2-5): KAGVTQTPRYLIKTRGQQVTLSCSPISGHRSVSWYQQTPGQGLQFLFEYFSETQRNKGNFPGRFSGRQFSNSRSEMNVSTLELGDSALYLCASSSSGGVETQYFGPGTRLLVL.

The chain combines TRBV2 with TRBJ1-6, with 7 bases matching TRBD1. The CDR3 runs 15 residues. Germline V CDR1 and CDR2: SNHLY, FYNNEI. J lost 7 bases, V lost 10 bases, and 13 bases had no gene match. The CDR3 loop is CATTGSGLGNSPLHF. CDR3 bases: TGTGCCACGACAGGGTCCGGGTTGGGAAATTCACCCCTCCACTTT.

The chain couples TRBV11-2 to TRBJ2-7; 7 positions match TRBD1. Losses at the gene ends were 2 bases for V and 3 bases for J; bases not matched to a gene: 7. Germline loops: CDR1 SGHAT, CDR2 FQNNGV. The CDR3 is 15 amino acids. The CDR3 sequence: CASSLPRDRFYEQYF. Here the CDR3 DNA reads TGTGCCAGCAGCTTACCCCGGGACAGATTCTACGAGCAGTACTTC. Based on the CDR3 plus reference TRBV11-2 and TRBJ2-7, the full variable domain is EAGVAQSPRYKIIEKRQSVAFWCNPISGHATLYWYQQILGQGPKLLIQFQNNGVVDDSQLPKDRFSAERLKGVDSTLKIQPAKLEDSAVYLCASSLPRDRFYEQYFGPGTRLTVT.